These 6 T cell receptor beta chains came from one sample sequenced in a study of lymphopenia after photon versus proton radiotherapy. The table came from immunoSEQ multiplex PCR; TCRdb's copy has only in-frame clones and leaves some out. Among about 60,000 clones, roughly 80% were seen once, and the ten largest hold roughly 2%. Sample: peripheral blood, taken from a patient treated with proton-based radiotherapy. These receptor sequences come from a man between 60 and 75 years old with pancreatic cancer.

With respect to this clone: Other DNA variants within this sample encode the same CDR3. V is TRBV5-1 and J is TRBJ2-3; possible D gene TRBD2, 5 bases. With 0 bases removed from V and 0 bases from J, the gap between germline ends came to 8 bases. The CDR3 covers 15 residues. The germline CDR1 and CDR2 sequences are SGHRS and YFSETQ. The CDR3 reads CASSLAGKSTDTQYF. The CDR3 DNA follows: TGCGCCAGCAGCTTGGCGGGAAAAAGCACAGATACGCAGTATTTT.

The chain has TRBV7-6 and TRBJ2-7, with TRBD2 as a possible D gene (5 bases). Germline CDR1 and CDR2: SGHVS and FNYEAQ. V lost 2 bases and J lost 6, with 14 bases in between. The CDR3 has 14 residues. The CDR3, as DNA: TGTGCCAGCAGCTTACGAGGGAAAAGCGGCGAGCAGTACTTC. Translating gives CASSLRGKSGEQYF.

The chain combines TRBV28 with TRBJ1-1; D remains unclear. The CDR3 spans 14 residues. The V and J ends lost 8 bases and 1 base respectively, with 14 bases between them. Germline-derived CDR1 and CDR2 are MDHEN and SYDVKM. CDR3 sequence: CASSWEQSNTEAFF. The DNA for the CDR3 is TGTGCCAGCTCCTGGGAGCAGTCGAACACTGAAGCTTTCTTT.

The chain recombines TRBV7-2 with TRBJ2-5; unclear D gene. The length of the CDR3 is 14 residues. The V gene's germline CDR1 is SGHTA and CDR2 FQGNSA. V lost 3 bases to trimming and J lost 2 bases, with 10 bases between them. This CDR3 is CASSLASLQETQYF. The CDR3 bases are TGTGCCAGCAGCTTGGCAAGTCTACAAGAGACCCAGTACTTC.

The V gene is TRBV6-1, the J gene TRBJ1-1; no reliable D call. The V and J ends lost 9 bases and 0 bases respectively, with 11 bases between them. Germline V gene data show CDR1 as MNHNS and CDR2 as SASEGT. The CDR3 contains 13 residues. CDR3 residues: CASRRRMNTEAFF. CDR3 bases: TGTGCCAGTCGACGGCGCATGAACACTGAAGCTTTCTTT.

The chain carries TRBV4-3 and TRBJ2-1; D is undetermined. CDR3 length: 13 amino acids. Germline loops: CDR1 LGHNA, CDR2 YSLEER. V shed 0 bases and J shed 5 bases, with 5 bases lying between them. CDR3 nucleotides: TGCGCCAGCAGCCAAGAAGTCGACAATGAGCAGTTCTTC. It specifies CASSQEVDNEQFF.